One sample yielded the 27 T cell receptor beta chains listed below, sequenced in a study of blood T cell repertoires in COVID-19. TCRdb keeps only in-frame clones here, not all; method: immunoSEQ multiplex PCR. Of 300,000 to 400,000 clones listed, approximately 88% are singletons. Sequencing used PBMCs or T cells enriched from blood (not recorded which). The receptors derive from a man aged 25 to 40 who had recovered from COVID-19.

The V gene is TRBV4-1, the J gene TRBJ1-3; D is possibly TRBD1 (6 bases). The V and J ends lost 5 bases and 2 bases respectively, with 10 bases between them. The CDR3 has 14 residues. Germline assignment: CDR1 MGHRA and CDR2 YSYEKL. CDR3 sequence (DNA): TGCGCCAGCAGCACGCAGGGGACTGGAAACACCATATATTTT. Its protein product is CASSTQGTGNTIYF.

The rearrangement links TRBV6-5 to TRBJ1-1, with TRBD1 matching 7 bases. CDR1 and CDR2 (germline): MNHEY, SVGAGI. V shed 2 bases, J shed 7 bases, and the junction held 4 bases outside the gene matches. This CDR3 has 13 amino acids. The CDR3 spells CASSYDRESEAFF. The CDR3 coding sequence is TGTGCCAGCAGTTACGACAGGGAGAGTGAAGCTTTCTTT.

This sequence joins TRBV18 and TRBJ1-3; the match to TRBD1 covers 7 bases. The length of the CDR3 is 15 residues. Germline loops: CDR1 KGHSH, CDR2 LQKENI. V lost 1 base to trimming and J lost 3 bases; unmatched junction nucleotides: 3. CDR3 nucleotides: TGTGCCAGCTCACCACAGGGGGCTGGTGGAAACACCATATATTTT. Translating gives CASSPQGAGGNTIYF.

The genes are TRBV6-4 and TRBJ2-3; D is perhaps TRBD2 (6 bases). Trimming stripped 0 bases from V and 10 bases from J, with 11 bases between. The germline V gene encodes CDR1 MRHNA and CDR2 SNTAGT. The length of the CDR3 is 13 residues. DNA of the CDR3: TGTGCCAGCAGTGACTCGAAACTAGCCCCGCAGTATTTT. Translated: CASSDSKLAPQYF.

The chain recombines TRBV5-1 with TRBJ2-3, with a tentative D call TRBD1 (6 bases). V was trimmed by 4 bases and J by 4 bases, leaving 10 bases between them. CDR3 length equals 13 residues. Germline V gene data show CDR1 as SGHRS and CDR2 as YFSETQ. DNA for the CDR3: TGCGCCAGCAGCCCACAGGGCTCAGATACGCAGTATTTT. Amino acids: CASSPQGSDTQYF.

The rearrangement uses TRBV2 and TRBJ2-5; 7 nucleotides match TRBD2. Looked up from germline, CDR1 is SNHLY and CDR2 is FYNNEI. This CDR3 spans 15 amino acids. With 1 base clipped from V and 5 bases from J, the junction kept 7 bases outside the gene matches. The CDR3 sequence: CASSEGAGVPETQYF. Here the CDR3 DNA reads TGTGCCAGCAGTGAAGGGGCGGGGGTGCCGGAGACCCAGTACTTC.

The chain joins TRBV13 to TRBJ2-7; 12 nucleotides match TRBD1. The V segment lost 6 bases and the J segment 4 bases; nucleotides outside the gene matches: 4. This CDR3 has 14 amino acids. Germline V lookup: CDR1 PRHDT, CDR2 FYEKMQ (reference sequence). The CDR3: CASRRGQGAYEQYF. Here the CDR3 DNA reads TGTGCCAGCAGGCGGGGACAGGGGGCGTACGAGCAGTACTTC.

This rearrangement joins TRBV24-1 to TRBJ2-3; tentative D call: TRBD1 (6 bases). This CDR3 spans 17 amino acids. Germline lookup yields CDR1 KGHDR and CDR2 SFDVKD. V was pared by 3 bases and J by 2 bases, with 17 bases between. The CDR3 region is CATSDTKYRDLTDTQYF. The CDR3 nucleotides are TGTGCCACCAGTGATACCAAATACAGGGACCTCACAGATACGCAGTATTTT.

Here the CDR3 DNA reads TGTGCCAGCAGCTTTAGCTTGCACAGGGGCGACAATCAGCCCCAGCATTTT. This gives the protein CASSFSLHRGDNQPQHF. This chain links TRBV5-6 with TRBJ1-5; 7 bases are shared with TRBD1. This CDR3 is built from 17 residues. Germline values: CDR1 SGHDT, CDR2 YYEEEE. V lost 2 bases to trimming and J lost 3 bases; unmatched junction nucleotides: 11. Filled out from reference TRBV5-6 and TRBJ1-5, the complete variable domain reads DAGVTQSPTHLIKTRGQQVTLRCSPKSGHDTVSWYQQALGQGPQFIFQYYEEEERQRGNFPDRFSGHQFPNYSSELNVNALLLGDSALYLCASSFSLHRGDNQPQHFGDGTRLSIL.

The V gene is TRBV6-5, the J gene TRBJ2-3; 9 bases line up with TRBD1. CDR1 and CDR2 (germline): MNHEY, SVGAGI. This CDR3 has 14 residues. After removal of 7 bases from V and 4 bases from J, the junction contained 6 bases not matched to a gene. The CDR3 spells CASTLQGAPDTQYF. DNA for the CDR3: TGTGCCAGCACCTTACAGGGGGCCCCAGATACGCAGTATTTT.

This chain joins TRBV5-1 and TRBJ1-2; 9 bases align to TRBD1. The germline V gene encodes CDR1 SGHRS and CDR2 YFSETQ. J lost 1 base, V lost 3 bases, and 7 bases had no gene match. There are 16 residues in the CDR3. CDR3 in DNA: TGCGCCAGCAGCTCAATTCCGGGACAGGGTAACTATGGCTACACCTTC. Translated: CASSSIPGQGNYGYTF.

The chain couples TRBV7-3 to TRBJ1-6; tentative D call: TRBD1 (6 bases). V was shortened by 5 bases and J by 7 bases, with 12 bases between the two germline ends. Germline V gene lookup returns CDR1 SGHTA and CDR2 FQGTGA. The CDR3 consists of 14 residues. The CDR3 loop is CASSATGYNSPLHF. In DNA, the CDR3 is TGTGCCAGCAGCGCCACAGGGTACAATTCACCCCTCCACTTT.

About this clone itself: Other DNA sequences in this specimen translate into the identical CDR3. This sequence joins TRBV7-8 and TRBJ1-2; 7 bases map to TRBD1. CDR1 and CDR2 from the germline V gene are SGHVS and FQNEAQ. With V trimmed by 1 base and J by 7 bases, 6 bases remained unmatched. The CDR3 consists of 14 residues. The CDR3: CASSLGGRGTGYTF. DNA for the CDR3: TGTGCCAGCAGCTTAGGCGGCAGGGGGACTGGCTACACCTTC.

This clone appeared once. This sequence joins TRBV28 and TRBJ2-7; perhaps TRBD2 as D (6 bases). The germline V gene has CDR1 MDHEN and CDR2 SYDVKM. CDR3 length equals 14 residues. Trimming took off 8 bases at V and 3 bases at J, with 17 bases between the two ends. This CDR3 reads CASLTMGGNYEQYF. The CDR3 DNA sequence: TGTGCCAGCTTAACAATGGGAGGAAACTACGAGCAGTACTTC. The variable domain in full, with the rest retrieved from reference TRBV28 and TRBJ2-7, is DVKVTQSSRYLVKRTGEKVFLECVQDMDHENMFWYRQDPGLGLRLIYFSYDVKMKEKGDIPEGYSVSREKKERFSLILESASTNQTSMYLCASLTMGGNYEQYFGPGTRLTVT.

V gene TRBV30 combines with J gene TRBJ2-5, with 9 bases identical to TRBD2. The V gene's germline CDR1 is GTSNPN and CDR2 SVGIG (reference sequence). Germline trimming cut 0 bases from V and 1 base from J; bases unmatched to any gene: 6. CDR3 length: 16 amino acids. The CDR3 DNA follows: TGTGCCTGGAGTGTACCCAGCGGGGGGCTCCAAGAGACCCAGTACTTC. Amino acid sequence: CAWSVPSGGLQETQYF.

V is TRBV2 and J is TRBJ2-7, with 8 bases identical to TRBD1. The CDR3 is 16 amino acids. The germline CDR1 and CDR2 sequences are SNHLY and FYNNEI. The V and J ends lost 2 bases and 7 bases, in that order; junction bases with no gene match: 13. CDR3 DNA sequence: TGTGCCAGCAGTGAATCTCGACAGGGGACCTCGGGGGAGCAGTACTTC. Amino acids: CASSESRQGTSGEQYF.

CDR3 loop: CASSFQGARHEQYF. In DNA, the CDR3 is TGTGCCAGCAGCTTCCAGGGGGCAAGGCACGAGCAGTACTTC. The chain couples TRBV5-8 to TRBJ2-7; 8 bases line up with TRBD1. This CDR3 region has 14 residues. Germline V gene lookup returns CDR1 SGHTS and CDR2 YDEGEE. Trimming took 2 bases from V and 5 from J; bases not matched to a gene: 6.

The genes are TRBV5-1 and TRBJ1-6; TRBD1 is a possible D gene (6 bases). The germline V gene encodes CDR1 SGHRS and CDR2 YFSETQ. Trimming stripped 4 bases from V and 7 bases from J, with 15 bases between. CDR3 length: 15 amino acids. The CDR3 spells CASSPTTGNNSPLHF. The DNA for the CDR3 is TGCGCCAGCAGCCCTACTACAGGGAACAATTCACCCCTCCACTTT.

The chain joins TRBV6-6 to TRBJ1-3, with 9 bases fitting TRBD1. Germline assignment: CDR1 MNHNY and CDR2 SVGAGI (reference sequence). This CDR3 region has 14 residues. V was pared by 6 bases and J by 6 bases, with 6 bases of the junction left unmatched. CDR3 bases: TGTGCCAGCAGAGAGACAGGGGGTGAAAACACCATATATTTT. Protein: CASRETGGENTIYF.

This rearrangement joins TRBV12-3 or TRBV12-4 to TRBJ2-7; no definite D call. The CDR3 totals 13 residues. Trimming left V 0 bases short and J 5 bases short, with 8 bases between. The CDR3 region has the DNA TGTGCCAGCAGTTTAGCAGAGGTTCACGAGCAGTACTTC. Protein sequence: CASSLAEVHEQYF.

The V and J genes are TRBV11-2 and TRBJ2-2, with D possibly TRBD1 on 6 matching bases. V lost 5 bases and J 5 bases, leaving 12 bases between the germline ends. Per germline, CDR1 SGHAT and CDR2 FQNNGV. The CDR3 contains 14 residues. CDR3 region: CASSPHRETGELFF. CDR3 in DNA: TGTGCCAGCAGCCCACACAGGGAAACCGGGGAGCTGTTTTTT. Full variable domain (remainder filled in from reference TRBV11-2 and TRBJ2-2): EAGVAQSPRYKIIEKRQSVAFWCNPISGHATLYWYQQILGQGPKLLIQFQNNGVVDDSQLPKDRFSAERLKGVDSTLKIQPAKLEDSAVYLCASSPHRETGELFFGEGSRLTVL.

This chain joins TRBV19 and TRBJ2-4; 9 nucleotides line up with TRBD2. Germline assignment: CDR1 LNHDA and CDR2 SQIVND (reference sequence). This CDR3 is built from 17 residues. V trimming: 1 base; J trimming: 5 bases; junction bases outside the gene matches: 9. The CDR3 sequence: CASSIAGSGGYQNIQYF. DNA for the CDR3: TGTGCCAGTAGTATAGCAGGCAGCGGGGGGTACCAAAACATTCAGTACTTC.

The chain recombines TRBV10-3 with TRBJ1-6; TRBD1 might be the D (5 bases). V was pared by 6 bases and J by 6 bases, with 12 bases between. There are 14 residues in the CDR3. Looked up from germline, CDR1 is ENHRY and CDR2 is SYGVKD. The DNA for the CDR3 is TGTGCCATCAGATGGGGGGAGAGTAATTCACCCCTCCACTTT. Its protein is CAIRWGESNSPLHF.

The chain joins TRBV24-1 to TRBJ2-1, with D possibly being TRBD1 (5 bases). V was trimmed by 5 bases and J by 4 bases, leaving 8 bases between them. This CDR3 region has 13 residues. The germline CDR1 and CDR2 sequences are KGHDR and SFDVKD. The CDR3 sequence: CATSGREYNEQFF. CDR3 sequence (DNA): TGTGCCACCAGTGGCAGGGAATACAATGAGCAGTTCTTC.

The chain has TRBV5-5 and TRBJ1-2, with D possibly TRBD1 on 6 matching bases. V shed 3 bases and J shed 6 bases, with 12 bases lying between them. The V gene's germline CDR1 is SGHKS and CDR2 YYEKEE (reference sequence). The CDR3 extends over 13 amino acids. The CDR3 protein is CASSSRQADGYTF. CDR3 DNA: TGTGCCAGCAGCTCTCGACAGGCGGATGGCTACACCTTC.

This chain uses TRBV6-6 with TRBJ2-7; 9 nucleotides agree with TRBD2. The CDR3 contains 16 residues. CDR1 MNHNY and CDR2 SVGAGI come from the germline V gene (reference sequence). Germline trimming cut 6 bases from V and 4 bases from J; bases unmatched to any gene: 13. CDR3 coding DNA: TGTGCCAGCAGCCTTGGTGGCGGGGGGGCGAATTACGAGCAGTACTTC. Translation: CASSLGGGGANYEQYF.

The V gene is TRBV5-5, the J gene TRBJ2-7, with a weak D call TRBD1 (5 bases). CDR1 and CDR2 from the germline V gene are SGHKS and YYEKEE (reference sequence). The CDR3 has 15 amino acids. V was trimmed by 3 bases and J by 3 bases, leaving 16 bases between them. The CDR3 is CASSSGAGFYYEQYF. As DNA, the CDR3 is TGTGCCAGCAGCTCTGGAGCAGGGTTTTACTACGAGCAGTACTTC.